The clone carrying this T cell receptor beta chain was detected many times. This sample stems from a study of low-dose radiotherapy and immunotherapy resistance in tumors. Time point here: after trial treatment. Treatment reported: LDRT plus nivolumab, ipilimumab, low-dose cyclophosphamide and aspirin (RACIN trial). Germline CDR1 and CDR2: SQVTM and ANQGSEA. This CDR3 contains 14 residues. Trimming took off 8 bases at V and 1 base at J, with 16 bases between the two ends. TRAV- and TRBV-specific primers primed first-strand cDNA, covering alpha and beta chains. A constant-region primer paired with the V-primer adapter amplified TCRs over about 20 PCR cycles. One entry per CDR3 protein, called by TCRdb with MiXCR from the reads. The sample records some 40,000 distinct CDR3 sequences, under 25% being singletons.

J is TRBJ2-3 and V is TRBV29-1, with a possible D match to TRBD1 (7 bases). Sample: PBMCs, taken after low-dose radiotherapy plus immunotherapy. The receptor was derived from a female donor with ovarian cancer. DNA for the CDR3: TGCAGCTGCGAGGGGGCTAGCGGCACAGATACGCAGTATTTT. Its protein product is CSCEGASGTDTQYF.